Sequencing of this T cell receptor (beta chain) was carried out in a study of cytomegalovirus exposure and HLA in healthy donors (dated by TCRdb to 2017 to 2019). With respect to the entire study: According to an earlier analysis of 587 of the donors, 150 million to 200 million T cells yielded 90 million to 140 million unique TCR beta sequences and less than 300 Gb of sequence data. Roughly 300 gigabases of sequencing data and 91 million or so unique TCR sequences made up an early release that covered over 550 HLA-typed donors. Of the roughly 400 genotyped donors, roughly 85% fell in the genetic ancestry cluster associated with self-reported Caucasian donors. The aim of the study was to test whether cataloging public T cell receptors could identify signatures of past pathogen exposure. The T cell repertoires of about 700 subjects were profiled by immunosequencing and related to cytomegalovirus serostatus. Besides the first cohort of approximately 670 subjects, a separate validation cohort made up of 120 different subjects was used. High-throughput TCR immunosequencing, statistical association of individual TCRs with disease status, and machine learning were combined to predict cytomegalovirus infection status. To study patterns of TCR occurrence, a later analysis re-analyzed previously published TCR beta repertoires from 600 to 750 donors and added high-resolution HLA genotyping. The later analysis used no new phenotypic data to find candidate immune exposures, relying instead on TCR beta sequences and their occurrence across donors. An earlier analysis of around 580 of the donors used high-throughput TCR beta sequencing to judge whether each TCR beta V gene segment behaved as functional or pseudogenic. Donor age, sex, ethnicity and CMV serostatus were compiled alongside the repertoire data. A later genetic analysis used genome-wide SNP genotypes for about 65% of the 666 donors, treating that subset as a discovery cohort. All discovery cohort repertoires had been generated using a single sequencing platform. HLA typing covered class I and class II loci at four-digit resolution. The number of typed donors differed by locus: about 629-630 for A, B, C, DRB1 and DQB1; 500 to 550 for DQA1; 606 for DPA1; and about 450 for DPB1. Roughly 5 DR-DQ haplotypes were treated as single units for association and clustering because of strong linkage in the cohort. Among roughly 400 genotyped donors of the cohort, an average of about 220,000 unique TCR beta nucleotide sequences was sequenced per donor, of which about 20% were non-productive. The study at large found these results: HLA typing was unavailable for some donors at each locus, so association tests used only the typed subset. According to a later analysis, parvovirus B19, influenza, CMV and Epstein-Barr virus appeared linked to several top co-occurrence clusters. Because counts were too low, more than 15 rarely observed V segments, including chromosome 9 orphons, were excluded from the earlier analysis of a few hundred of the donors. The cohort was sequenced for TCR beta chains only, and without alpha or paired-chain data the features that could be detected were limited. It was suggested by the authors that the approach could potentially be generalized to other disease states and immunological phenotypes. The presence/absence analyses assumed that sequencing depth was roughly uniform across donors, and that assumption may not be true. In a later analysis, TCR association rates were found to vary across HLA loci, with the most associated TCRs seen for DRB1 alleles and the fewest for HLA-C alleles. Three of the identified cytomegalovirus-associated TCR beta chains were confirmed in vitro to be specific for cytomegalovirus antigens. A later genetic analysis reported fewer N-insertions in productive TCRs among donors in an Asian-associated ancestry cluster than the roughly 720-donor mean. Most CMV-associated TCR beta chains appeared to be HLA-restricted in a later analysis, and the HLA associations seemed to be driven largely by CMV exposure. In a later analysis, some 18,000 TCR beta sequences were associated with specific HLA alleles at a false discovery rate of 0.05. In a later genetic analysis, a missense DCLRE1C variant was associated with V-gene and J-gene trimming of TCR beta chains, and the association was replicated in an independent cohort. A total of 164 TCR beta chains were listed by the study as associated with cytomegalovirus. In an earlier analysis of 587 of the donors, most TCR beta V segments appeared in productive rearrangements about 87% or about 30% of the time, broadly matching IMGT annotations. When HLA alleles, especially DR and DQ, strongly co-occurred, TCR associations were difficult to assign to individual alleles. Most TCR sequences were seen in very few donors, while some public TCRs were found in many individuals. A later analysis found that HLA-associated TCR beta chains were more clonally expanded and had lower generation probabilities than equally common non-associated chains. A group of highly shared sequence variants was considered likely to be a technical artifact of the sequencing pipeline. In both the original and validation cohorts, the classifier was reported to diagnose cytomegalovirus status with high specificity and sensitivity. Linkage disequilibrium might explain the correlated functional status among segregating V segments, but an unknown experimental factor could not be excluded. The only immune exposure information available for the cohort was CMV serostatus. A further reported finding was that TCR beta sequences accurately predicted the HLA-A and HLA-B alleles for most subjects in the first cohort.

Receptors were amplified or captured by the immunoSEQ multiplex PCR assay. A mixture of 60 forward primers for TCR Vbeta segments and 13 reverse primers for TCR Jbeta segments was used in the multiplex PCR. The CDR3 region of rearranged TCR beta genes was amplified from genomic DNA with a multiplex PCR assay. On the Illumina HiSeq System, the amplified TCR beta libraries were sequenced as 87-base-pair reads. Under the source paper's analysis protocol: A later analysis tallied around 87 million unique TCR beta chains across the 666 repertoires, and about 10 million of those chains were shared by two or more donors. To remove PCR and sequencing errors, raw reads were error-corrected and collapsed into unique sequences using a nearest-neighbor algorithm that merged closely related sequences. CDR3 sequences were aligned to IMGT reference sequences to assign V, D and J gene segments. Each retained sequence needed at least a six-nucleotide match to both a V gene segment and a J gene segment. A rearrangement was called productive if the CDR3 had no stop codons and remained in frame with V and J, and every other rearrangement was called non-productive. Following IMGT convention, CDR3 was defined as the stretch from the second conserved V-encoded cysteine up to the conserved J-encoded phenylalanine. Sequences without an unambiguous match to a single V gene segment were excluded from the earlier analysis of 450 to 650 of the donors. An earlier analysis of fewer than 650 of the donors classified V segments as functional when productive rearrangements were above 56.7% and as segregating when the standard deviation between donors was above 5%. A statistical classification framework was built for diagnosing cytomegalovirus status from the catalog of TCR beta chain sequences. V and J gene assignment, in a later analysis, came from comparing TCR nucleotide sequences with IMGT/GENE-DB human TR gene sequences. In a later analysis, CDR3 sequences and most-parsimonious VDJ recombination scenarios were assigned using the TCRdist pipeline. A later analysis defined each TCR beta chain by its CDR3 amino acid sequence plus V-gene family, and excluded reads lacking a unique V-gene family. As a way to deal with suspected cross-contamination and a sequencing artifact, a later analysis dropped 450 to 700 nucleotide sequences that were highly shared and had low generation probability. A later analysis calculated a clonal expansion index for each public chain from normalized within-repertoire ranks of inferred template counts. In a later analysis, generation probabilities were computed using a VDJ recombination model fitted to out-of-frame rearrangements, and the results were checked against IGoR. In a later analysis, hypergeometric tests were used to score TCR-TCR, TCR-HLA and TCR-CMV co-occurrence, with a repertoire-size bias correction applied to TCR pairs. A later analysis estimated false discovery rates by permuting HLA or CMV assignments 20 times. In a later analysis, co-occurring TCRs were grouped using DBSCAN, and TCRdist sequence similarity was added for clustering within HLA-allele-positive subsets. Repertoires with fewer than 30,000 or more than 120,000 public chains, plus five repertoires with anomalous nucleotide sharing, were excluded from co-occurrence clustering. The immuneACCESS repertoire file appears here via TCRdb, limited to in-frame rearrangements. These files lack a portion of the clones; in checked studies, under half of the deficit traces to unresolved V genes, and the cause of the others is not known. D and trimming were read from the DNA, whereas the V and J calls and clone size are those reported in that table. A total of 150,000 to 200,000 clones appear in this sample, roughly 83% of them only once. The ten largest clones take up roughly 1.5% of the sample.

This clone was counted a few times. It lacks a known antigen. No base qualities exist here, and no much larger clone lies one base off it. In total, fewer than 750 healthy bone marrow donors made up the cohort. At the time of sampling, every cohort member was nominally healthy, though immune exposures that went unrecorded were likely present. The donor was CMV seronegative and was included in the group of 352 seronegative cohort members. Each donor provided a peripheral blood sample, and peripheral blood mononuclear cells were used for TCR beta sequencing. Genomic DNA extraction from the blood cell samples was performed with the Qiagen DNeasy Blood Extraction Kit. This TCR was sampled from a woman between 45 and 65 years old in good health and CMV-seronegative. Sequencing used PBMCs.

The bases read TGTGCCAGCAGTTTATCGGGCGGCAGGGGGCTCACCTACGAGCAGTACTTC. It codes for CASSLSGGRGLTYEQYF. The chain joins TRBV27 to TRBJ2-7, with TRBD1 matching 8 junction bases. CDR1 and CDR2 (MNHEY, SMNVEV) derive from the germline V gene (reference sequence). The CDR3 goes from the cysteine to the phenylalanine over 17 residues. Here the CDR3 DNA is all that survives: 51 bases in frame from base 1. From V the trimming removes 0 bases and from J it removes 2 bases, while the gene matches leave 9 bases of the junction unaccounted for.